A selection of T cell receptor beta chains follows, all from one sample in a study of cytomegalovirus exposure and HLA in healthy donors. The table came from immunoSEQ multiplex PCR; TCRdb's copy has only in-frame clones and leaves some out. The sample carries tens of thousands of clones, about 80% recorded once. Sample: PBMCs. The receptors originated from a male donor in good health and CMV-seronegative. Each CDR3 is given with its conserved first and last residue. The D gene is left open where the match is weak. Clone size appears in some rows only: once, few, many, or a class for an expanded clone.

clone size	V gene	D gene	J gene	CDR3 protein	CDR3 DNA
.	TRBV30	TRBD1	TRBJ1-4	CAWTTGLGEKLFF	TGTGCCTGGACGACAGGGCTGGGTGAAAAACTGTTTTTT
.	TRBV28	TRBD1	TRBJ1-5	CASSPGQVSSQPQHF	TGTGCCAGCAGTCCAGGACAGGTTTCAAGTCAGCCCCAGCATTTT
.	TRBV10-3	.	TRBJ1-5	CAISKDTDQPQHF	TGTGCCATCAGTAAGGACACCGACCAGCCCCAGCATTTT
.	TRBV2	.	TRBJ2-7	CASSERQVPTYEQYF	TGTGCCAGCAGTGAACGACAGGTTCCCACCTACGAGCAGTACTTC
few	TRBV6-6	.	TRBJ1-5	CATSGQQNQPQHF	TGTGCCACTAGCGGACAGCAAAATCAGCCCCAGCATTTT
once	TRBV28	TRBD1	TRBJ1-4	CASSSPTPDRYNEKLFF	TGTGCCAGCAGTTCGCCGACCCCGGACAGGTATAATGAAAAACTGTTTTTT
.	TRBV2	TRBD1	TRBJ1-1	CASSGQGGLNTEAFF	TGTGCCAGCAGCGGACAGGGGGGTCTGAACACTGAAGCTTTCTTT
few	TRBV10-1	TRBD2	TRBJ2-3	CASDGTSGSIDTQYF	TGCGCCAGCGATGGGACTAGCGGGAGCATAGATACGCAGTATTTT
.	TRBV5-5	TRBD1	TRBJ1-5	CASSLVGTDNQPQHF	TGTGCCAGCAGCTTGGTGGGGACAGATAATCAGCCCCAGCATTTT
.	TRBV5-5	.	TRBJ1-4	CASSLVATTNEKLFF	TGTGCCAGCAGCTTGGTCGCTACAACTAATGAAAAACTGTTTTTT
.	TRBV7-3	.	TRBJ2-1	CASSPGRGGDEQFF	TGTGCCAGCAGCCCCGGTAGGGGAGGCGATGAGCAGTTCTTC
once	TRBV19	.	TRBJ1-2	CASSLDSLNYGYTF	TGTGCCAGTAGCCTGGACAGCCTCAACTATGGCTACACCTTC
.	TRBV5-4	TRBD2	TRBJ2-2	CASSLAGGYTGELFF	TGTGCCAGCAGCTTGGCGGGAGGCTACACCGGGGAGCTGTTTTTT
.	TRBV20-1	.	TRBJ1-3	CSYQGGNTIYF	TGCAGCTACCAGGGTGGTAACACCATATATTTT
once	TRBV9	.	TRBJ1-2	CASNPTQGFNYGYTF	TGTGCCAGCAACCCGACTCAGGGGTTTAACTATGGCTACACCTTC
few	TRBV9	TRBD2	TRBJ2-3	CASSPGLAGGKTDTQYF	TGTGCCAGCAGTCCGGGACTAGCGGGAGGAAAGACAGATACGCAGTATTTT
.	TRBV7-9	.	TRBJ1-2	CASSEGEGSYGYTF	TGTGCCAGCAGCGAAGGGGAGGGATCCTATGGCTACACCTTC
.	TRBV5-8	.	TRBJ2-5	CASSLGPNEETQYF	TGTGCCAGCAGCTTGGGCCCCAACGAGGAGACCCAGTACTTC
.	TRBV29-1	.	TRBJ1-1	CSHGKGEFAEAFF	TGCAGCCATGGGAAGGGGGAGTTCGCTGAAGCTTTCTTT
.	TRBV10-3	TRBD1	TRBJ1-1	CAISPDRGGTEAFF	TGTGCCATCAGTCCGGACAGGGGCGGCACTGAAGCTTTCTTT
.	TRBV28	TRBD2	TRBJ2-7	CASSLTSGGPSYEQYF	TGTGCCAGCAGCCTAACTAGCGGGGGTCCCTCCTACGAGCAGTACTTC
few	TRBV6-5	TRBD2	TRBJ2-3	CASSFTSAKSTDTQYF	TGTGCCAGCAGTTTCACTAGCGCAAAAAGCACAGATACGCAGTATTTT
.	TRBV25-1	TRBD1	TRBJ1-1	CASKTGGYMNTEAFF	TGTGCCAGCAAGACAGGGGGGTACATGAACACTGAAGCTTTCTTT